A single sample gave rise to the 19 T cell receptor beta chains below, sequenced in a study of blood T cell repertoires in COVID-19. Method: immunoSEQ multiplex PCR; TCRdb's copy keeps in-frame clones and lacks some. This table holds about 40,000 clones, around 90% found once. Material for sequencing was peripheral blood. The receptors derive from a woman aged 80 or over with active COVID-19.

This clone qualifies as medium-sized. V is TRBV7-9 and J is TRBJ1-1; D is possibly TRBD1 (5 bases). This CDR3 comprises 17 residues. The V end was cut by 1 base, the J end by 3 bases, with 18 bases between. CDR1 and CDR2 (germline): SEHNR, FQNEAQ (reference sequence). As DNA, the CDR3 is TGTGCCAGCAGCTTAGACAAGGCGGGGGTCTTGGACACTGAAGCTTTCTTT. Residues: CASSLDKAGVLDTEAFF.

The CDR3 sequence is CASSEDGNYGYTF. In DNA form, the CDR3 reads TGTGCCAGCAGTGAAGACGGGAACTATGGCTACACCTTC. The chain carries TRBV25-1 and TRBJ1-2; D remains unclear. The germline V and J ends were trimmed by 2 bases and 2 bases, with 6 bases remaining between them. The length of the CDR3 is 13 residues. CDR1 MGHDK and CDR2 SYGVNS come from the germline V gene.

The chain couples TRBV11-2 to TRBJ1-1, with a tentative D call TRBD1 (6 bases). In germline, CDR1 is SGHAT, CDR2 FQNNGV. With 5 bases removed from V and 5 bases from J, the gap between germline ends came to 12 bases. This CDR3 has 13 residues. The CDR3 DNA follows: TGTGCCAGCAGCAGGGGGGGTTGGACTGAAGCTTTCTTT. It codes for CASSRGGWTEAFF.

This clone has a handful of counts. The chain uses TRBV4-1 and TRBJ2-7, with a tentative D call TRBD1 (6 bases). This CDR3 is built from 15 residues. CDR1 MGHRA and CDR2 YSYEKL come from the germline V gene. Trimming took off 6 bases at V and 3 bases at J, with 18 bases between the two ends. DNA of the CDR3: TGCGCCAGCAGTCCCCTCAAGGTCAGGGGCTACGAGCAGTACTTC. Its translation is CASSPLKVRGYEQYF.

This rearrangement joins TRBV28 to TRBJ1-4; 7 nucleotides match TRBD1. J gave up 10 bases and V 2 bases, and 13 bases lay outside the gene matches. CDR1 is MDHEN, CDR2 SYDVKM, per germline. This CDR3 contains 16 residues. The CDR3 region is CASSLLPRQGRVKLFF. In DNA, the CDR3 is TGTGCCAGCAGTTTACTTCCCCGACAGGGTAGGGTAAAACTGTTTTTT.

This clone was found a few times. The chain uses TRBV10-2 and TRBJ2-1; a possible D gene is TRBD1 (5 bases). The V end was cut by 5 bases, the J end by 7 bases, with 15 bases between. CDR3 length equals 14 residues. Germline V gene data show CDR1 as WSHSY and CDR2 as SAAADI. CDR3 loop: CASSLGRVVNEQFF. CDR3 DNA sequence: TGCGCCAGCAGTTTGGGCAGGGTGGTGAATGAGCAGTTCTTC.

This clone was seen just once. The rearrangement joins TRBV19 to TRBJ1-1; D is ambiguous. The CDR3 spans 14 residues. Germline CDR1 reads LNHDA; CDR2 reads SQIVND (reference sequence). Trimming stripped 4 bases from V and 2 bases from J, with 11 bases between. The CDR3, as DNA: TGTGCCAGTAGTACCAGAAACACCAACACTGAAGCTTTCTTT. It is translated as CASSTRNTNTEAFF.

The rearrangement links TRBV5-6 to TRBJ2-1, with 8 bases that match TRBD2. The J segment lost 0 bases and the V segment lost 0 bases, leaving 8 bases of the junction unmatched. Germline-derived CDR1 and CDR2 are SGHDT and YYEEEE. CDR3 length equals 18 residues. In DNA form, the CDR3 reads TGTGCCAGCAGCTTGGCCGCCAACCGGGGGGGCTCCTACAATGAGCAGTTCTTC. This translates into CASSLAANRGGSYNEQFF.

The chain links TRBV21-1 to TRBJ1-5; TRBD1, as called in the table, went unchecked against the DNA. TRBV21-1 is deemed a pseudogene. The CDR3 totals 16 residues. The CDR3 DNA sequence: TGTGCCAGCACCAGGGGGCTACCCCATTTCAATCAGCCCCAGCATTTT. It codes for CASTRGLPHFNQPQHF.

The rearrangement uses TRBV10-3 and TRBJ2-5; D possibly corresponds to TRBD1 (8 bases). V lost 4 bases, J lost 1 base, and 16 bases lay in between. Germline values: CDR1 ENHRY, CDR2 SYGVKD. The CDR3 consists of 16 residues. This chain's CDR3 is CAISAGQGGSQETQYF. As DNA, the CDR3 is TGTGCCATCAGTGCCGGACAGGGCGGGAGCCAAGAGACCCAGTACTTC.

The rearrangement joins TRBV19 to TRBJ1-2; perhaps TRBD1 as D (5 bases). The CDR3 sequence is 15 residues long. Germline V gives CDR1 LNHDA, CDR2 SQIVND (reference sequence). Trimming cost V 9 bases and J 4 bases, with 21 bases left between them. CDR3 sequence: CASGSAGRLGYGYTF. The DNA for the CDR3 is TGTGCCAGCGGGTCGGCAGGGAGGTTGGGCTATGGCTACACCTTC.

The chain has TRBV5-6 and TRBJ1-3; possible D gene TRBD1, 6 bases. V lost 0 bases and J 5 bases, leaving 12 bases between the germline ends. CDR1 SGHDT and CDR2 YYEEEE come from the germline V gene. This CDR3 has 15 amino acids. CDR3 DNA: TGTGCCAGCAGCTTGGACAGGGAGAGGCGAAACACCATATATTTT. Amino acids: CASSLDRERRNTIYF.

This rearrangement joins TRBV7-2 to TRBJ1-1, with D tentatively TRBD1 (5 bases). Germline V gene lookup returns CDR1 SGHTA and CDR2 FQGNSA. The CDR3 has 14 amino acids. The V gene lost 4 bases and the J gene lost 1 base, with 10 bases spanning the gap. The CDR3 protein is CASSSAGGNTEAFF. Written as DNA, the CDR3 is TGTGCCAGCAGCTCTGCGGGGGGGAACACTGAAGCTTTCTTT.

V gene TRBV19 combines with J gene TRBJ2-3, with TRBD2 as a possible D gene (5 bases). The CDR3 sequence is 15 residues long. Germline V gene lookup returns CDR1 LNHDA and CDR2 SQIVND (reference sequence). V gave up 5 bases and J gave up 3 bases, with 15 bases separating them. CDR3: CASSPRGQLTDTQYF. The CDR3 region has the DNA TGTGCCAGTAGTCCCCGAGGGCAGCTGACAGATACGCAGTATTTT.

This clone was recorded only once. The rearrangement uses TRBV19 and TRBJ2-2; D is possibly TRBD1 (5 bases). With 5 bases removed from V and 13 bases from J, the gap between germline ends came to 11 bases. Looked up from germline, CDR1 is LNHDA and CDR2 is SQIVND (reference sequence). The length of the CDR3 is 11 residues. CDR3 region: CASSWTFRLFF. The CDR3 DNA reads TGTGCCAGTAGTTGGACATTTCGGCTGTTTTTT.

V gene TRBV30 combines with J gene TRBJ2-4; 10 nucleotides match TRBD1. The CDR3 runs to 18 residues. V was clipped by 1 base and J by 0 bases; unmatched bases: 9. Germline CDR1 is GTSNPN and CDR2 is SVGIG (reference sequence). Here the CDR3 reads CAWSGQGARGIAKNIQYF. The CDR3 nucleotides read TGTGCCTGGAGTGGACAGGGGGCACGGGGGATAGCCAAAAACATTCAGTACTTC.

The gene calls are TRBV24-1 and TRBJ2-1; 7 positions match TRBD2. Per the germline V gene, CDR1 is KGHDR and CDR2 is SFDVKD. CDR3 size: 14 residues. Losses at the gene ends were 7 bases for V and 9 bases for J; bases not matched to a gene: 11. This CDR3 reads CATSPATSTSEQFF. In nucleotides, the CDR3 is TGTGCCACCAGCCCGGCGACTAGCACGAGTGAGCAGTTCTTC.

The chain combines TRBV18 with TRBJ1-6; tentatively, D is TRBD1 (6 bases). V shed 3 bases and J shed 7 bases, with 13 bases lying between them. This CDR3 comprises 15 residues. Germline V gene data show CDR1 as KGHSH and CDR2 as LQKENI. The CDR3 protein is CASSPQGTDNSPLHF. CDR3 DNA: TGTGCCAGCTCACCGCAGGGGACCGACAATTCACCCCTCCACTTT.

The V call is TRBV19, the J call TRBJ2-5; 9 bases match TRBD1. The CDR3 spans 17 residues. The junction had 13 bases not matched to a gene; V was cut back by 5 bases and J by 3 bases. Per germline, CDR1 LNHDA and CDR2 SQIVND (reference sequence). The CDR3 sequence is CASSLPSTGGWEETQYF. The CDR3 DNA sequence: TGTGCCAGTAGTCTCCCTTCGACAGGGGGGTGGGAAGAGACCCAGTACTTC.